Listed here are 8 T cell receptor beta chains from one sample, sequenced in a study of response to subunit inactivated influenza vaccine. One entry per CDR3 protein, called by TCRdb with MiXCR from the RT-PCR reads. The data contain roughly 790,000 distinct CDR3 sequences, 21% of them seen just once; the ten biggest clones take up 10% to 13%. The sequenced sample was PBMCs from blood, obtained roughly 5 days after vaccination. These receptors came from a man in his fifties or sixties who received an inactivated influenza vaccine.

This chain joins TRBV12-3 or TRBV12-4 and TRBJ1-1, with D possibly matching TRBD1 (5 bases). V lost 7 bases and J lost 3, with 12 bases in between. CDR3 length: 13 residues. CDR3 sequence (DNA): TGTGCCAGCACAAACGTGGGACACACTGAAGCTTTCTTT. It is translated as CASTNVGHTEAFF.

This clonotype was counted only a few times. DNA of the CDR3: TGCAGTGCTGGGAGGGCAGGGTTGGTCAATGAGCAGTTCTTC. As protein: CSAGRAGLVNEQFF. The rearrangement uses TRBV20-1 and TRBJ2-1, with 7 bases identical to TRBD2. The V gene's germline CDR1 is DFQATT and CDR2 SNEGSKA (reference sequence). This CDR3 has 14 residues. The trim removed 5 bases at V and 6 bases at J, leaving 10 bases unmatched.

The chain carries TRBV12-3 or TRBV12-4 and TRBJ1-1, with D maybe TRBD1 (5 bases). The CDR3 sequence is 13 residues long. Trimming cost V 7 bases and J 4 bases, with 13 bases left between them. CDR3 in amino acids: CASKGRQSTEAFF. The DNA of the CDR3 is TGTGCCAGCAAGGGACGACAGTCCACTGAAGCTTTCTTT.

Note on this clonotype: An end of the junction does not agree with germline; a read error may underlie this. CDR3 DNA sequence: TGTGCCAGCAGCGTCCAAGCGGGAGCAAGCTCCTACAATGAGCAGTCCTTC. Amino acid sequence: CASSVQAGASSYNEQSF. This chain joins TRBV9 and TRBJ2-1, with 8 bases lining up with TRBD2. The V gene's germline CDR1 is SGDLS and CDR2 YYNGEE. This CDR3 has 17 residues.

This clonotype was counted ten times or more. The rearrangement uses TRBV5-4 and TRBJ1-1, with 7 bases identical to TRBD1. The CDR3 contains 15 residues. Germline CDR1 is SGHNT and CDR2 is YYREEE (reference sequence). V lost 4 bases to trimming and J lost 3 bases; unmatched junction nucleotides: 9. CDR3 sequence (DNA): TGTGCCAGCAGCCCCGGACAGGCGACGTACACTGAAGCTTTCTTT. Encoded protein: CASSPGQATYTEAFF.

The V call is TRBV25-1, the J call TRBJ2-7; no reliable D call. CDR3 length: 14 residues. CDR1 and CDR2 (germline): MGHDK, SYGVNS. Trimming removed 3 bases from V and 2 bases from J, with 11 bases in between. For the CDR3, the DNA is TGTGCCAGCAGTGACTCGCGGTTGCCCTACGAGCAGTACTTC. Protein product: CASSDSRLPYEQYF.

This clonotype was seen a handful of times. The rearrangement joins TRBV5-1 to TRBJ1-1, with 9 bases fitting TRBD1. Trimming cost V 3 bases and J 2 bases; bases outside gene matches: 5. The CDR3 is 15 amino acids. CDR1 is SGHRS and CDR2 is YFSETQ in the germline V gene. The CDR3 loop reads CASSSLGQGNTEAFF. The CDR3 region has the DNA TGCGCCAGCAGCTCCCTGGGACAGGGTAACACTGAAGCTTTCTTT.

The rearrangement uses TRBV28 and TRBJ2-7; D possibly corresponds to TRBD1 (8 bases). Per germline, CDR1 MDHEN and CDR2 SYDVKM. The length of the CDR3 is 15 residues. V lost 7 bases and J 3 bases, leaving 19 bases between the germline ends. The CDR3 coding sequence is TGTGCCAGCACTCGGACAGGGACTATCCTCTACGAGCAGTACTTC. Protein sequence: CASTRTGTILYEQYF.